Listed below are T cell receptor beta chains from one sample, sequenced in a study of T cells in Graves' hyperthyroidism and ophthalmopathy. TCRdb called the multiplex PCR reads again in MiXCR, with one record for every CDR3 protein. The sample holds hundreds of thousands of distinct CDR3 sequences, 15% to 19% seen once. The sequencing sample was made of blood. The receptors were gathered from a woman under 30 with Graves' hyperthyroidism. Both conserved end residues are part of each CDR3. The order of the fields is clone size, V gene, J gene, D gene, CDR3 DNA, CDR3 protein. A D gene is named only where the DNA matches it firmly. The size field is filled for only some rows; it gives once, few, many or a size class.

>many|TRBV6-1|TRBJ1-2|.
TGTGCCAGCAGTTATCAGTGGGCTCCTAACTATGGCTACACCTTC
CASSYQWAPNYGYTF
>many|TRBV12-3/TRBV12-4|TRBJ2-7|.
TGTGCCAGCAGTTTAAAAGCGCCTGCCTCCTACGAGCAGTACTTC
CASSLKAPASYEQYF
>few|TRBV19|TRBJ1-3|.
TGTGCCAGTAGTATCTCCGGGACGGCAGGCAACACCATATATTTT
CASSISGTAGNTIYF
>many|TRBV18|TRBJ1-3|.
TGTGCCAGCTCACTGATCCCGGGACGCAAGATACTCGGAAACACCATATATTTT
CASSLIPGRKILGNTIYF
>many|TRBV12-3/TRBV12-4|TRBJ2-3|TRBD2
TGTGCCAGCAGTTCTGGACTAGCGGGAGGCGTCACAGATACGCAGTATTTT
CASSSGLAGGVTDTQYF
>few|TRBV4-1|TRBJ2-1|TRBD2
TGCGCCAGCAGCGAAGAAAGTACTAGCGGGAGGGGCTCCTACAATGAGCAGTTCTTC
CASSEESTSGRGSYNEQFF
>many|TRBV29-1|TRBJ1-1|.
TGCAGCGTTGATCAGGGAGAAGCTTTCTTT
CSVDQGEAFF
>many|TRBV20-1|TRBJ1-5|TRBD1
TGCAGTGCTGCCCGGACAGGGGCGGATGTAGGGCAGCCCCAGCATTTT
CSAARTGADVGQPQHF
>many|TRBV27|TRBJ1-2|.
TGTGCCAGCAGTCCTAGAACAGGGAACCTCTATGGCTACACCTTC
CASSPRTGNLYGYTF
>many|TRBV18|TRBJ1-5|.
TGTGCCAGCTCACCTCCTGGGACATCGATCGGGCCCCAGCATTTT
CASSPPGTSIGPQHF
>many|TRBV12-3/TRBV12-4|TRBJ1-2|TRBD1
TGTGCCAGCAGTGTTCTACAGGGGGCAGGCTACACCTTC
CASSVLQGAGYTF
>.|TRBV2|TRBJ1-1|TRBD1
TGTGCCAGCAAGGGACAGGGGATAAAGAACACTGAAGCTTTCTTT
CASKGQGIKNTEAFF
>many|TRBV9|TRBJ2-7|.
TGTGCCAGCAGCATTGGGGGTGACGGCTACGAGCAGTACTTC
CASSIGGDGYEQYF
>many|TRBV6-1|TRBJ2-3|.
TGTGCCAGCAGTGATTTAGCAGATACGCAGTATTTT
CASSDLADTQYF
>few|TRBV7-2|TRBJ2-4|.
TGTGCCAGCAGCTTAGCGGGGGGGGCCGTATCCAAAAACATTCAGTACTTC
CASSLAGGAVSKNIQYF
>.|TRBV4-1|TRBJ1-5|.
TGCGCCAGCAGCCAAGCCTTCCGGCAGTTAAGCAATCAGCCCCAGCATTTT
CASSQAFRQLSNQPQHF
>many|TRBV9|TRBJ2-7|.
TGTGCCAGCAGCGTAGGGGCTAGCGCGGCCCTCTACGAGCAGTACTTC
CASSVGASAALYEQYF
>.|TRBV5-6|TRBJ1-4|.
TGTGCCAGCAGCTTGGAGCGGGGGGCGTTAGACGAAAAACTGTTTTTT
CASSLERGALDEKLFF
>many|TRBV10-3|TRBJ1-1|.
TGTGCCATCAGTGACCGCACCACTGGGGGGGCCACTGAAGCTTTCTTT
CAISDRTTGGATEAFF
>many|TRBV2|TRBJ1-2|.
TGTGCCAGCAGTGTAACCCTTTTGTGGGGAGGCTACACCTTC
CASSVTLLWGGYTF
>many|TRBV14|TRBJ2-5|.
TGTGCCAGCAGCCAAGTCACCGTTAGGGGCCGAGAGACCCAGTACTTC
CASSQVTVRGRETQYF
>many|TRBV12-3/TRBV12-4|TRBJ2-3|TRBD2
TGTGCCAGCAGTCCAGCGGGGGGGCCGGCAGATACGCAGTATTTT
CASSPAGGPADTQYF
>many|TRBV3-1|TRBJ2-1|.
TGTGCCAGCAGCCTCTACGCGGGTGGTGAGCAGTTCTTC
CASSLYAGGEQFF
>.|TRBV19|TRBJ2-5|.
TGTGCCAGCTCCGGGGGGACAGAGCAAGAGACCCAGTACTTC
CASSGGTEQETQYF
>many|TRBV20-1|TRBJ1-2|.
TGCAGTGCTAGAGGTCAGGCACCGATCGACTATGGCTACACCTTC
CSARGQAPIDYGYTF
>many|TRBV7-9|TRBJ2-1|TRBD2
TGTGCCAGCAGCTTCCCCGGGACTAGCGGAGGTAGCTCCTACAATGAGCAGTTCTTC
CASSFPGTSGGSSYNEQFF
>many|TRBV7-9|TRBJ2-3|.
TGTGCCAGCAGCTTAGGACTTAGCACAGATACGCAGTATTTT
CASSLGLSTDTQYF
>few|TRBV27|TRBJ2-3|.
TGTGCCGTAACTAGGAACCCAGATACGCAGTATTTT
CAVTRNPDTQYF